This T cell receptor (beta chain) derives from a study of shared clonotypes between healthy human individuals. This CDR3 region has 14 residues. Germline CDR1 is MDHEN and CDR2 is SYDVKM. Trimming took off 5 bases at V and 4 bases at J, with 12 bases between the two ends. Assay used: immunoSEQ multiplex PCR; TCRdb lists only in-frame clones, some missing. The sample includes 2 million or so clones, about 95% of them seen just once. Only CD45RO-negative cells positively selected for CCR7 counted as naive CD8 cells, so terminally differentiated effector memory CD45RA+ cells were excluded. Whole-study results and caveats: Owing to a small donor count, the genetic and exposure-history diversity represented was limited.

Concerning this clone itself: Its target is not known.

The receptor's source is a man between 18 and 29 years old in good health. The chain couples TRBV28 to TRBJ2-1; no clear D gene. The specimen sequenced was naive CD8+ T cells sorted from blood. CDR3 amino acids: CASSGLSVYNEQFF. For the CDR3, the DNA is TGTGCCAGCAGTGGGTTGTCCGTGTACAATGAGCAGTTCTTC.